This record looks at one TCR beta chain sequence and its context. The sample belongs to a study of T cell changes during pregnancy in multiple sclerosis. V was trimmed by 9 bases and J by 0 bases, leaving 15 bases between them. The CDR3 is made up of 15 amino acids. CDR1 and CDR2 from the germline V gene are SGHRS and YFSETQ. TCRdb's copy holds only in-frame clones and misses some; the assay was immunoSEQ multiplex PCR. The sample contains fewer than 80,000 clones, 90% to 95% of which appear only once. Sequencing used CD4+ T cells from peripheral blood mononuclear cells, obtained in the third trimester of pregnancy. The chain combines TRBV5-1 with TRBJ2-2, with TRBD1 as a possible D gene (5 bases). This sequence originates from a female donor in good health, enrolled as a control in a pregnancy study. The CDR3 coding sequence is TGCGCCACCAAAACGGACAACTCGAACACCGGGGAGCTGTTTTTT. Translating gives CATKTDNSNTGELFF. The variable domain in full, with the rest retrieved from reference TRBV5-1 and TRBJ2-2, is KAGVTQTPRYLIKTRGQQVTLSCSPISGHRSVSWYQQTPGQGLQFLFEYFSETQRNKGNFPGRFSGRQFSNSRSEMNVSTLELGDSALYLCATKTDNSNTGELFFGEGSRLTVL.